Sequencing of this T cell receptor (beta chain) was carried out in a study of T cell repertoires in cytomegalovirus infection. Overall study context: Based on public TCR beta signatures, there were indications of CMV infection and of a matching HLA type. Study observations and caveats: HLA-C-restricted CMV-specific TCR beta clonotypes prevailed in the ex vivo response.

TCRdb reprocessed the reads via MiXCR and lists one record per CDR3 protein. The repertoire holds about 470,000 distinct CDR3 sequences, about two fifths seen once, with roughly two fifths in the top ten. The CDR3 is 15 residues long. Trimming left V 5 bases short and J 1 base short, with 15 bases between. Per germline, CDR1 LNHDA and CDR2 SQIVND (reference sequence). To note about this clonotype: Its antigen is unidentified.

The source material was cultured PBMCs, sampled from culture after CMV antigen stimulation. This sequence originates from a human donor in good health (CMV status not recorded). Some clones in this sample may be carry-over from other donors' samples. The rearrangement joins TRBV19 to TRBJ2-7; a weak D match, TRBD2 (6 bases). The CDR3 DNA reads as TGTGCCAGTAGTGGGCCGGGACTCCTATCCTACGAGCAGTACTTC. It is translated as CASSGPGLLSYEQYF.